One sample yielded the 10 T cell receptor beta chains listed below, sequenced in a study of early T cells in non-severe SARS-CoV-2 infection. MiXCR was run by TCRdb on the 5' RACE reads, yielding one entry per CDR3 protein. Of more than 20,000 distinct CDR3 sequences listed, around 5.4% are singletons. Sequences were obtained from whole blood. These receptors all come from an adult who was a healthcare worker with PCR-confirmed SARS-CoV-2 infection or an uninfected control (not recorded which).

At least ten counts were recorded for this clonotype. The V gene is TRBV20-1, the J gene TRBJ2-5; TRBD2 aligns across 10 bases. V lost 3 bases to trimming and J lost 2 bases; unmatched junction nucleotides: 6. This CDR3 comprises 15 residues. CDR1 is DFQATT, CDR2 SNEGSKA, per germline (reference sequence). For the CDR3, the DNA is TGCAGTGCTAGTTGGCATAGCGGGGGGCAAGAGACCCAGTACTTC. Translated, it gives CSASWHSGGQETQYF.

This clonotype was seen repeatedly, ten times or more. The chain combines TRBV6-2 or TRBV6-3 with TRBJ2-2; possible D gene TRBD1, 5 bases. This CDR3 comprises 13 residues. Trimming removed 6 bases from V and 7 bases from J, with 12 bases in between. Germline values: CDR1 MNHEY, CDR2 SVGEGT. CDR3 protein: CASSPTGFGELFF. Written as DNA, the CDR3 is TGTGCCAGCAGCCCCACAGGCTTCGGGGAGCTGTTTTTT.

This clonotype was found a few times. The chain carries TRBV11-2 and TRBJ1-6; 8 nucleotides agree with TRBD1. Trimming cost V 3 bases and J 0 bases; bases outside gene matches: 7. The CDR3 runs 18 residues. The germline V gene encodes CDR1 SGHAT and CDR2 FQNNGV. CDR3 sequence (DNA): TGTGCCAGCAGCTTTAACAGGGGGTTCAGCTCCTATAATTCACCCCTCCACTTT. Its translation: CASSFNRGFSSYNSPLHF.

V gene TRBV20-1 combines with J gene TRBJ2-2; D remains ambiguous. Germline V gives CDR1 DFQATT, CDR2 SNEGSKA (reference sequence). This CDR3 region has 13 residues. Trimming took 3 bases from V and 3 from J, leaving 8 bases between them. As DNA, the CDR3 is TGCAGTGCTAGGACCAGTTACACCGGGGAGCTGTTTTTT. Protein sequence: CSARTSYTGELFF.

This clonotype was seen only a few times. V usage is TRBV3-1 and J usage is TRBJ2-6; D is perhaps TRBD1 (6 bases). This CDR3 has 15 amino acids. V shed 7 bases and J shed 2 bases, with 12 bases lying between them. Germline V gene sequence: CDR1 LGHDT, CDR2 YNNKEL (reference sequence). The CDR3 DNA follows: TGTGCCAGCACCGCAAACAGGGCTGGGGCCAACGTCCTGACTTTC. This gives the protein CASTANRAGANVLTF.

In its sample, this clonotype was seen many times. J is TRBJ2-7 and V is TRBV20-1; D perhaps matches TRBD1 (5 bases). Germline V CDR1 and CDR2: DFQATT, SNEGSKA (reference sequence). V was shortened by 6 bases and J by 4 bases, with 10 bases between the two germline ends. The CDR3 loop spans 11 amino acids. CDR3 protein: CSAQTDYEQYF. The CDR3 bases are TGCAGTGCCCAGACAGATTACGAGCAGTACTTC.

This chain uses TRBV20-1 with TRBJ1-3; D unclear. V was pared by 6 bases and J by 4 bases, with 16 bases between. The CDR3 contains 14 residues. Germline V CDR1 and CDR2: DFQATT, SNEGSKA (reference sequence). The CDR3 DNA reads as TGCAGTGCCTCCCACCCCGGGTCAGGAAACACCATATATTTT. Protein: CSASHPGSGNTIYF.

In its sample, this clonotype was seen a few times. The chain links TRBV5-5 to TRBJ2-2; TRBD2 matches at 8 bases. The CDR3 has 14 amino acids. Trimming at V came to 1 base and at J to 5 bases, leaving 1 base not matched to a gene. CDR1 and CDR2 from the germline V gene are SGHKS and YYEKEE (reference sequence). CDR3 region: CASSLPSGTGELFF. Written as DNA, the CDR3 is TGTGCCAGCAGCTTGCCTAGCGGGACCGGGGAGCTGTTTTTT.

The V gene is TRBV7-3, the J gene TRBJ2-3; 9 bases align to TRBD1. CDR3 length: 20 residues. Trimming took 8 bases from V and 1 from J; bases not matched to a gene: 22. CDR1 SGHTA and CDR2 FQGTGA come from the germline V gene. The CDR3 nucleotides read TGTGCCAGCCCACCGCCCGGACAGGGGTCCGCCCCAGCGCGCACAGATACGCAGTATTTT. Residues: CASPPPGQGSAPARTDTQYF.

The table lists this clonotype with many counts. The chain is built from TRBV5-6 and TRBJ1-5; D might be TRBD1 (5 bases). V was trimmed by 2 bases and J by 3 bases, leaving 9 bases between them. CDR3 length equals 14 residues. Germline CDR1 is SGHDT and CDR2 is YYEEEE. The CDR3 sequence is CASSFGADNQPQHF. For the CDR3, the DNA is TGTGCCAGCAGCTTCGGGGCGGACAATCAGCCCCAGCATTTT.